A single sample gave rise to the 9 T cell receptor beta chains below, sequenced in a study of a mutant IDH1 vaccine in newly diagnosed glioma. No antigen has been assigned to these receptors. The data were produced by immunoSEQ multiplex PCR, yet TCRdb's version contains in-frame clones alone and is incomplete. The table lists roughly 30,000 clones, roughly 86% of them singletons. As to time point: week 35, safety follow-up. Vaccine doses each comprised 300 ug of mutant IDH1 20-mer peptide, with topical imiquimod. Sample: PBMCs, taken from a glioma patient whose treatment included an IDH1 peptide vaccine. Receptors were obtained from a man younger than 45 with glioma.

This clone was recorded only once. The V and J genes are TRBV7-9 and TRBJ1-4, with D tentatively TRBD1 (5 bases). Germline CDR1 SEHNR, CDR2 FQNEAQ (reference sequence). Trimming left V 1 base short and J 6 bases short, with 15 bases between. The CDR3 has 16 residues. CDR3 sequence (DNA): TGTGCCAGCAGCTTAGATTGGGGCCAGGGAGATGAAAAACTGTTTTTT. Residues: CASSLDWGQGDEKLFF.

The rearrangement uses TRBV25-1 and TRBJ2-7; D is uncertain. This CDR3 is 13 amino acids long. V gave up 3 bases and J gave up 0 bases, with 6 bases separating them. Germline lookup yields CDR1 MGHDK and CDR2 SYGVNS. CDR3 sequence: CASSEVGSYEQYF. CDR3 in DNA: TGTGCCAGCAGTGAGGTGGGCTCCTACGAGCAGTACTTC.

This clone was observed a handful of times. The chain carries TRBV25-1 and TRBJ1-5, with 9 positions matching TRBD1. With 9 bases clipped from V and 4 bases from J, the junction kept 10 bases outside the gene matches. From germline, CDR1 is MGHDK and CDR2 SYGVNS. The CDR3 has 15 amino acids. CDR3 nucleotides: TGTGCCAGTGGGGACAGGGCAGGGGGAAATCAGCCCCAGCATTTT. This gives the protein CASGDRAGGNQPQHF.

This clone was detected only once. The V and J genes are TRBV27 and TRBJ1-3; D is perhaps TRBD1 (5 bases). The germline V gene has CDR1 MNHEY and CDR2 SMNVEV (reference sequence). V lost 5 bases and J lost 0, with 14 bases in between. There are 16 residues in the CDR3. The CDR3 DNA reads TGTGCCAGCAGTATGGACACACCCTTCTCTGGAAACACCATATATTTT. This encodes CASSMDTPFSGNTIYF.

The chain employs TRBV11-2 and TRBJ2-7, with TRBD1 as a possible D gene (6 bases). V dropped 4 bases and J dropped 1 base, with 11 bases sitting between them. The CDR3 spans 14 residues. Per germline, CDR1 SGHAT and CDR2 FQNNGV. Here the CDR3 DNA reads TGTGCCAGCAGCTGGTGGGGGCATTCCTACGAGCAGTACTTC. It is translated as CASSWWGHSYEQYF.

The rearrangement links TRBV19 to TRBJ2-2, with 9 bases aligning to TRBD2. After removal of 5 bases from V and 4 bases from J, the junction contained 11 bases not matched to a gene. Germline CDR1 reads LNHDA; CDR2 reads SQIVND (reference sequence). This CDR3 is 17 amino acids long. The CDR3 DNA sequence: TGTGCCAGTAGTCTACTGGGACTACTAGCGGGCACCGGGGAGCTGTTTTTT. Its translation is CASSLLGLLAGTGELFF.

The rearrangement uses TRBV2 and TRBJ1-4; 8 nucleotides agree with TRBD1. Trimming removed 5 bases from V and 7 bases from J; junction bases left unmatched: 3. In germline, CDR1 is SNHLY, CDR2 FYNNEI. The CDR3 length is 13 residues. CDR3 loop: CASSIGTGEKLFF. In DNA form, the CDR3 reads TGTGCCAGCAGTATAGGGACAGGTGAAAAACTGTTTTTT.

This rearrangement joins TRBV6-5 to TRBJ1-1; D gene ambiguous. This CDR3 is 14 amino acids long. The V gene's germline CDR1 is MNHEY and CDR2 SVGAGI. V lost 6 bases to trimming and J lost 6 bases, with 17 bases between them. The CDR3 here is CASSRPQKSPEAFF. Here the CDR3 DNA reads TGTGCCAGCAGCCGGCCACAGAAATCCCCTGAAGCTTTCTTT.

The gene calls are TRBV5-6 and TRBJ2-7, with no clear D. The CDR3 extends over 14 amino acids. Germline loops: CDR1 SGHDT, CDR2 YYEEEE. Trimming shortened V by 4 bases and J by 6 bases, and 17 bases separated the two germline ends. This chain's CDR3 is CASSPLTIPSEQYF. Here the CDR3 DNA reads TGTGCCAGCAGCCCGTTGACCATCCCCTCCGAGCAGTACTTC.